This record covers a single T cell receptor beta chain. This entry belongs to a study of blood T cell repertoires in COVID-19. Study-level information: Specimens from acute and convalescent COVID-19 originated in the United States, Italy and Spain. T cells, B-cell-depleted T cells, or PBMCs supplied cDNA or gDNA.

Original handling: Quantification of nucleated cells was approximated via reference gene primer amplification. Libraries were prepared by immunoSEQ multiplex PCR; TCRdb keeps only in-frame clonotypes and omits some of them. V, J and clone size are taken as reported in that table, and D and trimming were inferred from the DNA itself. The sample consists of some 230,000 clones, around 84% of them appearing once. This clonotype was sampled from a man in his fifties or sixties who had recovered from COVID-19. The sample was peripheral blood.

This chain's CDR3 is CASSLPGTRNTEAFF. CDR3 nucleotide sequence: TGTGCCAGCAGCCTTCCTGGGACAAGGAACACTGAAGCTTTCTTT. The chain links TRBV7-9 to TRBJ1-1; maybe TRBD1 (6 bases). The CDR3 sequence is 15 residues long. Looked up from germline, CDR1 is SEHNR and CDR2 is FQNEAQ (reference sequence). V was pared by 5 bases and J by 1 base, with 14 bases between.